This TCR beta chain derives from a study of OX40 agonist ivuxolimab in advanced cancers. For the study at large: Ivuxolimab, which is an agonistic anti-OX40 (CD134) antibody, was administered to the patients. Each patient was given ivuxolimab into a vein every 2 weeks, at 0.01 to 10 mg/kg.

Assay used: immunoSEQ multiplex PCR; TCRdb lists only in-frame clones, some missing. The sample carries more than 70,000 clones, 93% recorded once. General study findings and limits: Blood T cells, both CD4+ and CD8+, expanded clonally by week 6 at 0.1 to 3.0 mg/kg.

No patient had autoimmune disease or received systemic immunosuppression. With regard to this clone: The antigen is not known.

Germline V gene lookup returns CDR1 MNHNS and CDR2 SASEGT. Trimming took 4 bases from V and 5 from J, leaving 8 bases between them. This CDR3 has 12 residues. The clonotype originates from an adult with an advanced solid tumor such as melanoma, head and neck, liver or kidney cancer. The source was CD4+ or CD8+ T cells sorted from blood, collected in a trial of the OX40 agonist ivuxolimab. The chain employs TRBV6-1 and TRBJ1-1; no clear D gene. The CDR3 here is CASSGGGTEAFF. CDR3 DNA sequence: TGTGCCAGCAGTGGGGGAGGGACTGAAGCTTTCTTT.